This T cell receptor beta chain originates from a study of blood T cell repertoires in COVID-19. Study context: Whether acute or convalescent, the COVID-19 samples came from the United States, Italy and Spain.

As handled by the study authors: Estimates of nucleated cell counts were drawn from the amplification of reference gene primers. TCRdb keeps only in-frame clones here, not all; method: immunoSEQ multiplex PCR. That table furnishes V, J and clone size, whereas the DNA furnished D and trimming. The sample has a few hundred thousand clones, roughly 80% seen once. The CDR3 runs 19 residues. Per the germline V gene, CDR1 is SGHNT and CDR2 is YYREEE (reference sequence). The V and J ends lost 5 bases and 2 bases, in that order; junction bases with no gene match: 19. This chain links TRBV5-4 with TRBJ2-7, with 10 nucleotides matching TRBD2. The sequenced sample was peripheral blood. The source is a woman over 75 with active or convalescent COVID-19. The CDR3 DNA reads TGTGCCAGCAGGCCTGGAGGTAGCGGGGGGCCAAAGTCGACCTACGAGCAGTACTTC. The encoded protein is CASRPGGSGGPKSTYEQYF.